These T cell receptor beta chains were read from a single sample in a study of CD8 T cells in Susac syndrome. TCRdb reanalysed the immunoSEQ multiplex PCR reads using MiXCR and keeps one entry per CDR3 protein. The sample has hundreds of thousands of distinct CDR3 sequences, about 94% seen once. The sample taken for sequencing was CD4+ T cells from PBMCs. These receptors originate from a human donor with Susac syndrome. Each CDR3 is given with its conserved first and last residue. The D gene is left open where the match is weak. The listing skips clone size in some rows; elsewhere it reads once, few, many or a size class.

TRBD1	once	TRBV9	TRBJ1-5	TGTGCCAGCAGCGTGGCCGACAGGGATCAGCCCCAGCATTTT	CASSVADRDQPQHF
TRBD2	NA	TRBV20-1	TRBJ2-1	TGCAGTGCTCCCTCGGGGAGGGAAGCCTACAATGAGCAGTTCTTC	CSAPSGREAYNEQFF
TRBD2	NA	TRBV3-1	TRBJ2-1	TGTGCCAGCAGCCAAGGCCCTAGCGGGGGGGATAGCTCCTACAATGAGCAGTTCTTC	CASSQGPSGGDSSYNEQFF
NA	NA	TRBV7-9	TRBJ1-1	TGTGCCAGCAGCTTAGCGGTGGCAGGAGAAGCTTTCTTT	CASSLAVAGEAFF
NA	few	TRBV11-1	TRBJ2-1	TGTGCCAGCAGCTTAGATGGGGTAGGGTCTAACTTCTTC	CASSLDGVGSNFF
TRBD2	NA	TRBV6-5	TRBJ2-7	TGTGCCACGACTAGCGGGGGTTCTGATACCTACGAGCAGTACTTC	CATTSGGSDTYEQYF
NA	NA	TRBV28	TRBJ1-1	TGTGCCAGCAGTATAAACAGCCTGAACACTGAAGCTTTCTTT	CASSINSLNTEAFF
NA	NA	TRBV6-2/TRBV6-3	TRBJ1-5	TGTGCCAGCAGTTACGGGGGATGGAGCAATCAGCCCCAGCATTTT	CASSYGGWSNQPQHF
NA	few	TRBV11-1	TRBJ1-1	TGTGCCAGCAGCTTACAGGGATCGAACACTGAAGCTTTCTTT	CASSLQGSNTEAFF
NA	NA	TRBV12-3/TRBV12-4	TRBJ1-6	TGTGCCAGCACCCCAACGGGCTCCTATAATTCACCCCTCCACTTT	CASTPTGSYNSPLHF
TRBD1	NA	TRBV4-1	TRBJ1-1	TGCGCCAGCAGCCAAGAAGGGGGCATGAACACTGAAGCTTTCTTT	CASSQEGGMNTEAFF
NA	NA	TRBV6-1	TRBJ2-5	TGTGCCAGCAGTGCAGGGGACCAAGAGACCCAGTACTTC	CASSAGDQETQYF
NA	NA	TRBV12-3/TRBV12-4	TRBJ2-7	TGTGCCAGCAGTCCAGAATACGAGCAGTACTTC	CASSPEYEQYF
TRBD1	NA	TRBV28	TRBJ2-7	TGTGCCAGCACCCAAAGAGGGGGCGCCCCAGACGAGCAGTACTTC	CASTQRGGAPDEQYF
NA	NA	TRBV9	TRBJ2-6	TGTGCCAGCAGCCCGACTGCAACTTCTGGGGCCAACGTCCTGACTTTC	CASSPTATSGANVLTF
NA	NA	TRBV6-2/TRBV6-3	TRBJ1-1	TGTGCCAGCAGTTACACCCAGGCCGGGGGCAAGAACACTGAAGCTTTCTTT	CASSYTQAGGKNTEAFF
NA	NA	TRBV28	TRBJ1-5	TGTGCCAGCAGAACCGACAATAGCAATCAGCCCCAGCATTTT	CASRTDNSNQPQHF
TRBD1	NA	TRBV12-3/TRBV12-4	TRBJ2-7	TGTGCCAGCACCTCAACAGGGGGCTCTTCCGAGCAGTACTTC	CASTSTGGSSEQYF
NA	NA	TRBV20-1	TRBJ1-2	TGCAGTGCTAGAGATCGTCAGATTTATGGCTACACCTTC	CSARDRQIYGYTF
TRBD1	NA	TRBV4-2	TRBJ2-3	TGTGCCAGCAGCCAAGGTCTCGGACAGGGGACCACAGATACGCAGTATTTT	CASSQGLGQGTTDTQYF
NA	NA	TRBV11-1	TRBJ2-3	TGTGCCAGCAGCCCTCGGGGCGGGAGCACAGATACGCAGTATTTT	CASSPRGGSTDTQYF
TRBD2	NA	TRBV20-1	TRBJ2-3	TGCAGTGCTAGAGAGCCAGCGGGGTTGTCAGATACGCAGTATTTT	CSAREPAGLSDTQYF
TRBD1	NA	TRBV20-1	TRBJ1-6	TGCAGTGCTAACCTACGGCGGGGCAGGGGGGTCACCCTCCACTTT	CSANLRRGRGVTLHF
TRBD1	NA	TRBV20-1	TRBJ1-4	TGCAGTGCTGGGACAGCTCTTAATGAAAAACTGTTTTTT	CSAGTALNEKLFF
NA	NA	TRBV20-1	TRBJ2-3	TGCAGTGCTAGAGAGGCGGGACTCACGGATACGCAGTATTTT	CSAREAGLTDTQYF
TRBD1	NA	TRBV6-6	TRBJ2-7	TGTGCCAGCACCGACGACAGGGACCCACCGAAGCAGTACTTC	CASTDDRDPPKQYF
NA	NA	TRBV2	TRBJ1-5	TGTGCCAGCAGTGGCGAGAATCAGCCCCAGCATTTT	CASSGENQPQHF
NA	NA	TRBV7-9	TRBJ1-5	TGTGCCAGCAGCCCGAACTCCAACAGGGGCAATCAGCCCCAGCATTTT	CASSPNSNRGNQPQHF
NA	NA	TRBV7-3	TRBJ2-5	TGTGCCAGCAGCGATTCCGGGAAATACCCTCAAGAGACCCAGTACTTC	CASSDSGKYPQETQYF